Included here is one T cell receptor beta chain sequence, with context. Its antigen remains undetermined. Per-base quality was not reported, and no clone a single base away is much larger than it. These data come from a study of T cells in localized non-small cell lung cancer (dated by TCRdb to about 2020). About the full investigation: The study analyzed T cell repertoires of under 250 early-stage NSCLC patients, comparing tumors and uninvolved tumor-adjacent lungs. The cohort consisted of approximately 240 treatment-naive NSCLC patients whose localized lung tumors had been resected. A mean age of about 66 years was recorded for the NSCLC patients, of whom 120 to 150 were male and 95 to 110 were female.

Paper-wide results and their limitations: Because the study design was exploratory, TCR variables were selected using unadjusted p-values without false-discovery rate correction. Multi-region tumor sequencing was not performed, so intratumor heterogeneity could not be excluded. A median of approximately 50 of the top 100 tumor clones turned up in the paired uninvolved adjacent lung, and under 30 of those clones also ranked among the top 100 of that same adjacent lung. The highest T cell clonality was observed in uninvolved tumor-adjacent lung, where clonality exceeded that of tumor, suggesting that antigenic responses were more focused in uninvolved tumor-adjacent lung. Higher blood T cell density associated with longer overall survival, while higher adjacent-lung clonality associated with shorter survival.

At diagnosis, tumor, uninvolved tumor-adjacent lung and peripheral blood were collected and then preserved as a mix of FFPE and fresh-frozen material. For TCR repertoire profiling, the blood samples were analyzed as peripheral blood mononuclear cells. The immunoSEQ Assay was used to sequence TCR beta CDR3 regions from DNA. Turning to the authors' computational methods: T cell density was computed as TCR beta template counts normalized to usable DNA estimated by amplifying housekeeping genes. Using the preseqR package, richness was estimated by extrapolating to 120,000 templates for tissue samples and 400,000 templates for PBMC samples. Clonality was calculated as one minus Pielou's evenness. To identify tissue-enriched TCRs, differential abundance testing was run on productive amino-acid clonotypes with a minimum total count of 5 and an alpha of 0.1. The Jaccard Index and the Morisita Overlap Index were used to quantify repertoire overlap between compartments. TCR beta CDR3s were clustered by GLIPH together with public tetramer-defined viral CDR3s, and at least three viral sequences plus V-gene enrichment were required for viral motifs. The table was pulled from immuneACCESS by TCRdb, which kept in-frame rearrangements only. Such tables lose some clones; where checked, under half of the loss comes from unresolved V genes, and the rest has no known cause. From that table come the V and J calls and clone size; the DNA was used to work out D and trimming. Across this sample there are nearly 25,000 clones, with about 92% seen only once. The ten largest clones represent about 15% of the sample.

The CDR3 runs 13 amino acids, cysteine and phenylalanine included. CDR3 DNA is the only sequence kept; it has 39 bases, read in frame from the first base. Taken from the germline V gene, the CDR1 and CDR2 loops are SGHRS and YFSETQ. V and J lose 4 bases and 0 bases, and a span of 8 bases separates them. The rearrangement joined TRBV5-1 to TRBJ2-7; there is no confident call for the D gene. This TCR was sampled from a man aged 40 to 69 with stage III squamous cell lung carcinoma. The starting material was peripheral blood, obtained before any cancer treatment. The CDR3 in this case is CASSPAASYEQYF. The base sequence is TGCGCCAGCAGCCCGGCAGCCTCCTACGAGCAGTACTTC.